This entry concerns a single T cell receptor beta chain. This specimen belongs to a study of blood T cell repertoires in COVID-19. Study overall: From the United States, Italy and Spain came samples of acute and convalescent COVID-19. PBMCs, B-cell-depleted T cells, or T cells were the source of the cDNA or gDNA that made up the material.

In the original analysis: Estimation of nucleated cell counts relied on the amplification of reference gene primers. Generated by immunoSEQ multiplex PCR, the TCRdb table keeps only in-frame clones and is missing some. That table gives V, J and clone size, and the DNA gave D and trimming. The table records roughly 24,000 clones, 85% to 90% of them present only once. This CDR3 contains 18 residues. Germline V gene data show CDR1 as LGHNA and CDR2 as YSLEER. V was cut by 0 bases and J by 0 bases, with 15 bases left in between. The sequenced material came from peripheral blood. The clonotype comes from a woman older than 75 with acute or convalescent COVID-19. This chain connects TRBV4-3 to TRBJ2-4; D call uncertain. CDR3 loop: CASSQDHAVRLAKNIQYF. The CDR3 region has the DNA TGCGCCAGCAGCCAAGATCACGCAGTACGATTAGCCAAAAACATTCAGTACTTC.